The 9 T cell receptor beta chains reported below all come from one sample, sequenced in a study of tumor-infiltrating lymphocytes in primary liver carcinoma. The investigators made TCR beta cDNA from approximately 500 ng total RNA, using a constant-region primer. ARM-PCR was slightly modified, and three nested multiplex PCR rounds with it gave rise to the TCR beta libraries. With TRBV1-TRBV30 forward primers and a C-beta reverse primer, the first two PCR rounds were run for around 11 cycles each. TCRdb itself ran the multiplex PCR reads through MiXCR, one entry per CDR3 protein. The table shows approximately 190,000 distinct CDR3 sequences, with 85% occurring only once. The study co-extracted DNA and RNA from approximately 20-30 mg of unsorted bulk tissue. Input material: tumor tissue from primary liver carcinoma. Receptors were obtained from a man between 40 and 49 years old with primary liver carcinoma and hepatitis B virus infection.

Of note for this clonotype: One end of the junction fails to match germline, which may point to a read error. V usage is TRBV11-2 and J usage is TRBJ2-7; 7 bases fit TRBD2. CDR3 length equals 16 residues. Germline CDR1 SGHAT, CDR2 FQNNGV. CDR3: CASSLRTRGVSYEQYF. The CDR3 DNA sequence: TGTGCCAGCAGCTTGCGGACTAGGGGAGTCTCCTACGAGCAGTATTTC.

This clonotype has ten or more counts. The chain joins TRBV24-1 to TRBJ2-2, with a weak D call TRBD1 (5 bases). Looked up from germline, CDR1 is KGHDR and CDR2 is SFDVKD. This CDR3 has 14 residues. V lost 1 base and J 3 bases, leaving 5 bases between the germline ends. The CDR3, as DNA: TGTGCCACCAGTGATTTAGGGGACACCGGGGAGCTGTTTTTT. Amino acids: CATSDLGDTGELFF.

In the case of this clonotype: Lacking the conserved final phenylalanine or tryptophan, this CDR3 likely reflects a read error. V usage is TRBV4-1 and J usage is TRBJ1-3; TRBD1 matches 8 bases. From germline, CDR1 is MGHRA and CDR2 YSYEKL. CDR3 length: 15 residues. CDR3 DNA: TGCGTCAGCAGTCCTACAGGGGGTACTGGAAACACCATATATTAT. Protein sequence: CVSSPTGGTGNTIYY.

V is TRBV5-1 and J is TRBJ2-2; either TRBD1 or TRBD2 may supply D (5 bases each). Trimming left V 2 bases short and J 17 bases short, with 28 bases between. Germline CDR1 SGHRS, CDR2 YFSETQ. This CDR3 contains 16 residues. The CDR3 DNA reads as TGCGCCAGCAGCTTATATCACAGGACGAACACCGGGGAGTTCTTTTTT. Protein product: CASSLYHRTNTGEFFF. The full variable domain, completed using reference TRBV5-1 and TRBJ2-2, is KAGVTQTPRYLIKTRGQQVTLSCSPISGHRSVSWYQQTPGQGLQFLFEYFSETQRNKGNFPGRFSGRQFSNSRSEMNVSTLELGDSALYLCASSLYHRTNTGEFFFGEGSRLTVL.

About this clonotype: Its ends do not fully match the called genes, so a read error is possible. This rearrangement joins TRBV6-2 or TRBV6-3 to TRBJ1-5; D is unresolved. The length of the CDR3 is 14 residues. Germline CDR1 is MNHEY and CDR2 is SVGEGT. CDR3 bases: TGTGCCATCAGTGCCCGACGGAGAGATCAACCCCAGCATTTT. This translates into CAISARRRDQPQHF.

Notes on this clonotype: The germline gene is not matched at one end of the junction; a read error may be the cause. The rearrangement links TRBV6-2 or TRBV6-3 to TRBJ2-7; 9 nucleotides line up with TRBD1. The germline V gene encodes CDR1 MNHEY and CDR2 SVGEGT. CDR3 length: 14 residues. The CDR3 protein is CASSLRDRAYERYF. The CDR3 DNA reads as TGTGCCAGCAGCCTCCGGGACAGGGCCTATGAGCGGTACTTC.

As for this clonotype: One junction end does not reproduce the germline sequence, and a read error may be involved. V gene TRBV11-2 combines with J gene TRBJ2-6; D possibly matches TRBD1 or TRBD2 (5 bases each). The CDR3 totals 15 residues. Germline V gives CDR1 SGHAT, CDR2 FQNNGV. CDR3 amino acids: CATQRRRSGTNVLTF. The CDR3 DNA reads TGTGCCACCCAGCGGCGGCGCTCTGGGACCAACGTCTTGACTTTC.

This clonotype is a singleton in its sample. A read error may account for a junction end that differs from germline. The rearrangement uses TRBV6-6 and TRBJ1-1; perhaps TRBD1 as D (6 bases). The CDR3 covers 13 residues. Per germline, CDR1 MNHNY and CDR2 SVGAGI (reference sequence). DNA for the CDR3: TGTGCCAGCAGTTTTCAGGGGAACACTGAAGTTTTCTTT. Translation gives CASSFQGNTEVFF.

For this clonotype: Mismatch with germline at one junction end may stem from a read error. The V call is TRBV12-3 or TRBV12-4, the J call TRBJ1-1; 7 nucleotides agree with TRBD1. The CDR3 extends over 13 amino acids. The chain's CDR3 is CGSSEGTVDEAFF. The DNA of the CDR3 is TGTGGCAGCAGTGAAGGGACAGTGGATGAAGCTTTCTTT.